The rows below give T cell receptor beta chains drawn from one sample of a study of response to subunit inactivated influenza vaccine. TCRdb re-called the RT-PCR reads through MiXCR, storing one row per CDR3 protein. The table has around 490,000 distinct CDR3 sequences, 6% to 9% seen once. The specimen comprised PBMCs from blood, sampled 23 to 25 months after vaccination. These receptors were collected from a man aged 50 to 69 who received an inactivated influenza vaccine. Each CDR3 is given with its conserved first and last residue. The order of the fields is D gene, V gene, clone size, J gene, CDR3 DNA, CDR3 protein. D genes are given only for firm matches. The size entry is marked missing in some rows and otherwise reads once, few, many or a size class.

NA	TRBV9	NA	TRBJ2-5	TGTGCCAGCACGAGGGGGGTAAGCCAAGAGACCCAGTACTTC	CASTRGVSQETQYF
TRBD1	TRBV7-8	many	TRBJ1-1	TGTGCCAGCAGCTTAGAACGACAGGGGAACACTGAAGCTTTCTTT	CASSLERQGNTEAFF
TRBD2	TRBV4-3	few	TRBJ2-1	TGCGCCAGCAGCCAAGGGAACGGGAGGGTAGATGAGCAGTTCTTC	CASSQGNGRVDEQFF
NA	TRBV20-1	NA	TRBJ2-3	TGCAGTGCTAGAGGTCAATGGGCGGCCACAGATACGCAGGATTTT	CSARGQWAATDTQDF
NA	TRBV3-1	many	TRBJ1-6	TGTGCCAGCAGCCAAGGGCCGCAGAGTACCCTCCACTTT	CASSQGPQSTLHF
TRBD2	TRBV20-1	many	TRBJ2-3	TGCAGTGGACTAGCGGGGAATACAGATACGCAGTATTTT	CSGLAGNTDTQYF
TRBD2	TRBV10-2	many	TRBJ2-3	TGCGCCAGTCTCTCTCCCACCGGGACTAGCGGGGGGGCAAGCAGGGATACGCAGTATTTT	CASLSPTGTSGGASRDTQYF
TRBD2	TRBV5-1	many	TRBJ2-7	TGCGCCAGCAGCCTGCGGGGGGACGAGCAGTACTTC	CASSLRGDEQYF
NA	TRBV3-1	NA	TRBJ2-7	TGTGCCAGCAGCCAAGATCAAAGGTTCCATGGGGCAGACGGCGAGCAGTACTTC	CASSQDQRFHGADGEQYF
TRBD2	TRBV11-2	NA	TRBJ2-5	TGTGCCAGCAGCTTTACTAGCGGGAGAACGGGGTACCAAGAGACCCAGTACTTC	CASSFTSGRTGYQETQYF
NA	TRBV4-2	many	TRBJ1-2	TGTGCCAGCAGCCAAGATCCAGTCGGGGGCACAGGGCTGCGCTATGGCTACACCTTC	CASSQDPVGGTGLRYGYTF
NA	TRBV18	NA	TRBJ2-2	TGTGCCAGCTCAAAAATCCGGGACACCGGGGAGCTGTTTTTT	CASSKIRDTGELFF
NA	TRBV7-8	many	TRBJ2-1	TGTGCCAGCAGTCCGACCACTAGGAATGAGCAGTTCTTC	CASSPTTRNEQFF
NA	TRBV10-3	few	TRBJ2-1	TGTGCCATCAGTGTGGAAGGGACTTTTAGAAATGAGCAGTTCTTC	CAISVEGTFRNEQFF
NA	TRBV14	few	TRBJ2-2	TGTGCCAGCAGCCATTACTCCGGCGGGGAGCTGTTTTTT	CASSHYSGGELFF
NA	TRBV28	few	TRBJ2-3	TGTGCCAGCAGTCACAGGGGGGGAGTCACAGATACGCAGTATTTT	CASSHRGGVTDTQYF
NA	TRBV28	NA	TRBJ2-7	TGTGCCAGCAGTCCCCGGGGGCTAGCCAGGGGTTCCTACGAGCAGTACTTC	CASSPRGLARGSYEQYF
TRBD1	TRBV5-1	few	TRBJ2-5	TGCGCCAGCAGCTTGGGGGCAGGGGGCGCAAAAGAGACCCAGTACTTC	CASSLGAGGAKETQYF
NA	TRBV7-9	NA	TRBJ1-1	TGTGCCAGCAGCCGGGGTTGGGCAGGGATAAACACTGAAGCTTTCTTT	CASSRGWAGINTEAFF
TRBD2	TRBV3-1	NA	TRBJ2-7	TGTGCCAGCAACCTAGCGGGCCGCTCCTACGAGCAGTACTTC	CASNLAGRSYEQYF
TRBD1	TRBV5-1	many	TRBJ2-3	TGCGCCAGCAGCCCCGGCGACAGGGGTTCCTCAAATACGCAGTATTTT	CASSPGDRGSSNTQYF
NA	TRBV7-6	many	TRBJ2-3	TGTGCCAGCAGCTTAGAAGCCCGTACGCAGTATTTT	CASSLEARTQYF
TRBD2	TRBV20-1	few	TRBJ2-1	TGCAGTGCAAGCGGACTAGCGGGGCCCAACAATGAGCAGTTCTTC	CSASGLAGPNNEQFF
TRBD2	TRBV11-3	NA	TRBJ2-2	TGTGCCAGCAGCTTAATGGGCGGGAGTCGGGAGCTGTTTTTT	CASSLMGGSRELFF
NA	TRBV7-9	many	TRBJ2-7	TGTGCCAGCAGCTTAGCGTTTAACAGTGACAGTAGCGAGCAGTACTTC	CASSLAFNSDSSEQYF
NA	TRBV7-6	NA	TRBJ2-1	TGTGCCAGCAGCTTAGCGCCTTTTTGGGAGGAGCAGTTCTTC	CASSLAPFWEEQFF
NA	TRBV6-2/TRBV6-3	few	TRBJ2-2	TGTGCCAGCAGGAAAGCTGGGTTGAAGCTGTTTTTT	CASRKAGLKLFF
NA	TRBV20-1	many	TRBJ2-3	TGCAGTGCTAGAGATCCGAAGATGGGGACCAATACGCAGTATTTT	CSARDPKMGTNTQYF
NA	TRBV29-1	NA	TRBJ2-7	TGCAGCGTTGAAGATCGGCAGGGCTCCTACGAGCAGTACTTC	CSVEDRQGSYEQYF
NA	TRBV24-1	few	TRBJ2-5	TGTGCCACCAGTGATTTTACACAAGAGACCCAGTACTTC	CATSDFTQETQYF
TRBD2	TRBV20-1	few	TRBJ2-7	TGCAGTGCTTCTCGGAGCGGGAGGGCCTACGAGCAGTACTTC	CSASRSGRAYEQYF
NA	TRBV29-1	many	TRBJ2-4	TGCAGCGTTGCTTGGGGTAACCAAAACATTCAGTACTTC	CSVAWGNQNIQYF
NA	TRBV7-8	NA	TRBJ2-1	TGTGCCAGCAGCTTCGGGACAAAAGGCAATGAGCAGTTCTTC	CASSFGTKGNEQFF
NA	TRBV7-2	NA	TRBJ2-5	TGTGCCAGCAGCTTACAGGAGGAGACCCAGTACTTC	CASSLQEETQYF
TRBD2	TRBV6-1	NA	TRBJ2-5	TGTGCCAGCAGTGAAAAAGCAAAAAGACTAGCGGGATGGGACGAGACCCAGTACTTC	CASSEKAKRLAGWDETQYF
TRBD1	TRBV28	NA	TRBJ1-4	TGTGCCAGCAGTAGGGACAGGGAAGGAGAAAAACTGTTTTTT	CASSRDREGEKLFF
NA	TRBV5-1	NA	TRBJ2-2	TGCGCCAGCAATCTTCCGGGACGGGGGAGCACCGGGGAGCTGTTTTTT	CASNLPGRGSTGELFF
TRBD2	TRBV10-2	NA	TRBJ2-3	TGCGCCAGCAGTGAGGAGCGGGGGACAGATACGCAGTATTTT	CASSEERGTDTQYF
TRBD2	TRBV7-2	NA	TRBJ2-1	TGTGCCAGCAGCATAACGGCCATAGCGGGGGGGGTCAATGAGCAGTTCTTC	CASSITAIAGGVNEQFF
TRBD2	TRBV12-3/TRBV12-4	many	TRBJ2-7	TGTGCCAGCAGCCGAACTAGCGGGGGAGCCTTCGAGCAGTACTTC	CASSRTSGGAFEQYF
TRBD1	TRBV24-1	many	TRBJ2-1	TGTGCCACCAGTGATACCCGACAGGGTCTGCGTAATGAGCAGTTCTTC	CATSDTRQGLRNEQFF
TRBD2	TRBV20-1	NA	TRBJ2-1	TGCAGTGCTAGACATATAAGCGGGACCTCCTACAATGAGCAGTTCTTC	CSARHISGTSYNEQFF
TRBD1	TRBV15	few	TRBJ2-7	TGTGCCACCAGCAGAGATTCTGCAGGGGGCTACGAGCAGTACTTC	CATSRDSAGGYEQYF
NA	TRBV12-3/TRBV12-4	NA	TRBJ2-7	TGTGCCAGCAGCGTCGCGGTAGACTACGAGCAGTACTTC	CASSVAVDYEQYF
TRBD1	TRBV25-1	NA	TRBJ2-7	TGTGCCAGCACAACAGGGGGCGCAAAGCAGTACTTC	CASTTGGAKQYF
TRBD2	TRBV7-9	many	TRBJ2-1	TGTGCCAGCAGCCTGCCGCGGGAGCGGTGGGACAATGAGCAGTTCTTC	CASSLPRERWDNEQFF
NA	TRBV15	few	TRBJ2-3	TGTGCCACCAGCAGGACGGGGGGCGGACCGCAGGATACGCAGTATTTT	CATSRTGGGPQDTQYF
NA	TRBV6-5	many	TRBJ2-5	TGTGCCAGCAGTTACGGAACTAGCAAAGGGGGGGAGACCCAGTACTTC	CASSYGTSKGGETQYF
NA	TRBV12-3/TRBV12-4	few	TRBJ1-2	TGTGCCAGCGCGAACAGGGTCAGTGGCTACACCTTC	CASANRVSGYTF
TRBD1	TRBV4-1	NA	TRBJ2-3	TGCTCCAGCAGCCAGCATCCGGGACAGGGGGCGGCGGGAGATACGCAGTATTTT	CSSSQHPGQGAAGDTQYF
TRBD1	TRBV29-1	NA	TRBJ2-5	TGCAGCATACAGACAGGGGGCTTTCGAGAGACCCAGTACTTC	CSIQTGGFRETQYF
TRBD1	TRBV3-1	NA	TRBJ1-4	TGTGCCAGCAGCCCAGGGGGACAGGGAAAAAATGAAAAACTGTTTTTT	CASSPGGQGKNEKLFF